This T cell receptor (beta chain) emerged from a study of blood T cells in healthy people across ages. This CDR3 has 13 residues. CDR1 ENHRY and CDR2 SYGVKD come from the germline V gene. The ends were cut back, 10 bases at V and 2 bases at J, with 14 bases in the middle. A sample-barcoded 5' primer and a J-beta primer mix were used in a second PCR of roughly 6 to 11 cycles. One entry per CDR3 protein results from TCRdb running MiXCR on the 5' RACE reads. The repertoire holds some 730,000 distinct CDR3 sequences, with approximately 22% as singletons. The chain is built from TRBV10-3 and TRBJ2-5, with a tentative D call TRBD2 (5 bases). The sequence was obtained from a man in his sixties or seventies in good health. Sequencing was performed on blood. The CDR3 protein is CATGNGLQETQYF. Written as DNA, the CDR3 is TGTGCCACCGGTAATGGACTTCAAGAGACCCAGTACTTC.